This passage covers 27 T cell receptor beta chains from one sample sequenced in a study of T cells in Graves' hyperthyroidism and ophthalmopathy. Researchers took RNA transcripts and amplified the TCR beta CDR3 regions from them. Primed by the HTBI set, a first-round RT-PCR was run on the TCR CDR3. TCRdb passed the multiplex PCR reads through MiXCR, listing each CDR3 protein once. Of hundreds of thousands of distinct CDR3 sequences listed, approximately 13% are singletons. Sequences were obtained from blood. These receptors were collected from a woman under 30 with Graves' hyperthyroidism.

Many counts were recorded for this clonotype. Written as DNA, the CDR3 is TGCAGCGTCGGTTCCGGGACCCGCCCAGATACGCAGTATTTT. Protein product: CSVGSGTRPDTQYF. V gene TRBV29-1 combines with J gene TRBJ2-3, with D perhaps given as TRBD1 or TRBD2 (5 bases each). Germline V gene lookup returns CDR1 SQVTM and CDR2 ANQGSEA. The germline V and J ends were trimmed by 6 bases and 4 bases, with 17 bases remaining between them. This CDR3 is 14 amino acids long.

This clonotype was detected many times. This chain joins TRBV12-3 or TRBV12-4 and TRBJ1-1, with 10 bases that match TRBD1. The junction had 5 bases not matched to a gene; V was cut back by 7 bases and J by 6 bases. The CDR3 has 13 residues. CDR3 in amino acids: CASTRQGASEAFF. The CDR3, as DNA: TGTGCCAGCACCCGACAGGGGGCATCTGAAGCTTTCTTT.

This clonotype occurred many times. A junction boundary mismatches the germline segment, possibly from a read error. The chain has TRBV18 and TRBJ2-5; possible D gene TRBD2, 5 bases. Germline V gene data show CDR1 as KGHSH and CDR2 as LQKENI. The CDR3 covers 13 residues. The CDR3, as DNA: TGTGCCAGCTCACCAACGGAGTGGGAGACCCAGTGCTTC. Its translation: CASSPTEWETQCF.

This clonotype was detected many times. This chain uses TRBV7-6 with TRBJ2-2; D is perhaps TRBD2 (5 bases). Germline CDR1 SGHVS, CDR2 FNYEAQ. This CDR3 region has 17 residues. Trimming took 5 bases from V and 7 from J, leaving 23 bases between them. CDR3 residues: CASSRYMAGPPGGELFF. The CDR3 bases are TGTGCCAGCAGCCGGTACATGGCGGGTCCTCCAGGCGGGGAGCTGTTTTTT.

This clonotype was counted at least ten times. This CDR3 reads CASHGGAETQYF. As DNA, the CDR3 is TGTGCCAGCCACGGGGGGGCCGAGACCCAGTACTTC. V is TRBV7-8 and J is TRBJ2-5; 8 bases fit TRBD2. The CDR3 runs 12 residues. Germline CDR1 SGHVS, CDR2 FQNEAQ. The ends lost 8 bases at V and 5 bases at J; junction bases unmatched: 4.

This clonotype was counted many times. The chain joins TRBV18 to TRBJ1-1; D possibly corresponds to TRBD1 (6 bases). The CDR3 totals 13 residues. The germline CDR1 and CDR2 sequences are KGHSH and LQKENI. V lost 5 bases, J lost 1 base, and 8 bases lay in between. CDR3 protein: CASSTDRNTEAFF. CDR3 nucleotide sequence: TGTGCCAGCTCAACGGACAGGAACACTGAAGCTTTCTTT.

This clonotype was picked up many times. The CDR3, as DNA: TGTGCCAGCAAGAGATCCGGCGGGGGGGCCACAGATACGCAGTATTTT. Translation gives CASKRSGGGATDTQYF. The rearrangement links TRBV6-1 to TRBJ2-3; 9 bases map to TRBD2. The CDR3 runs to 16 residues. CDR1 is MNHNS and CDR2 is SASEGT in the germline V gene. The ends lost 7 bases at V and 2 bases at J; junction bases unmatched: 10.

This clonotype was seen a few times. V gene TRBV19 combines with J gene TRBJ1-1; no clear D. V lost 4 bases to trimming and J lost 1 base, with 13 bases between them. Germline assignment: CDR1 LNHDA and CDR2 SQIVND (reference sequence). This CDR3 spans 15 amino acids. In DNA, the CDR3 is TGTGCCAGTAGTACCGATCAAGGAGGGAACACTGAAGCTTTCTTT. Translated: CASSTDQGGNTEAFF. Supplemented by reference TRBV19 and TRBJ1-1, the full variable domain reads DGGITQSPKYLFRKEGQNVTLSCEQNLNHDAMYWYRQDPGQGLRLIYYSQIVNDFQKGDIAEGYSVSREKKESFPLTVTSAQKNPTAFYLCASSTDQGGNTEAFFGQGTRLTVV.

This clonotype has at least ten counts. V usage is TRBV19 and J usage is TRBJ2-1, with 11 bases matching TRBD1. From germline, CDR1 is LNHDA and CDR2 SQIVND (reference sequence). The V gene end was trimmed by 4 bases and the J gene end by 2 bases; junction bases not matched to a gene: 1. The CDR3 has 15 residues. This CDR3 is CASSTGQGAYNEQFF. The CDR3 region has the DNA TGTGCCAGTAGTACGGGACAGGGGGCCTACAATGAGCAGTTCTTC.

This clonotype turned up a few times. This chain links TRBV20-1 with TRBJ1-2, with TRBD1 matching 11 bases. The trim removed 4 bases at V and 4 bases at J, leaving 8 bases unmatched. Per the germline V gene, CDR1 is DFQATT and CDR2 is SNEGSKA (reference sequence). The CDR3 sequence is 15 residues long. CDR3 protein: CSATPWDRGFYGYTF. The CDR3 bases are TGCAGTGCTACCCCCTGGGACAGGGGGTTCTATGGCTACACCTTC.

This clonotype was picked up many times. The J gene is TRBJ1-1, the V gene TRBV20-1, with unresolved D. Trimming removed 3 bases from V and 7 bases from J, with 12 bases in between. The CDR3 extends over 12 amino acids. The V gene's germline CDR1 is DFQATT and CDR2 SNEGSKA (reference sequence). The CDR3 protein is CSARLQLGEAFF. CDR3 nucleotides: TGCAGTGCTAGGCTCCAGCTGGGTGAAGCTTTCTTT.

V usage is TRBV5-1 and J usage is TRBJ2-5, with D unresolved. The germline CDR1 and CDR2 sequences are SGHRS and YFSETQ. The V end was cut by 4 bases, the J end by 3 bases, with 10 bases between. The CDR3 spans 13 residues. For the CDR3, the DNA is TGCGCCAGCAGCGCTTTTAGTGAAGAGACCCAGTACTTC. It translates to CASSAFSEETQYF.

The chain carries TRBV10-3 and TRBJ1-5, with a tentative D call TRBD1 (6 bases). CDR1 is ENHRY and CDR2 is SYGVKD in the germline V gene. Trimming removed 6 bases at V and 5 bases at J, with 14 bases between. The CDR3 extends over 14 amino acids. The CDR3 here is CAISVGGGDQPQHF. The CDR3 DNA sequence: TGTGCCATCAGCGTAGGGGGGGGGGATCAGCCCCAGCATTTT.

Of note for this clonotype: Its ends do not fully match the called genes, so a read error is possible. The rearrangement joins TRBV11-2 to TRBJ1-4; perhaps TRBD1 as D (5 bases). Germline V gives CDR1 SGHAT, CDR2 FQNNGV. The CDR3 length is 14 residues. This CDR3 reads CASSSGPTNEKLVF. In DNA, the CDR3 is TGTGCCAGCAGCTCGGGACCGACTAATGAAAAACTGGTTTTT.

This clonotype has ten or more counts. V gene TRBV28 combines with J gene TRBJ2-3; TRBD2 aligns across 12 bases. The CDR3 sequence is 18 residues long. V was pared by 1 base and J by 8 bases, with 13 bases of the junction left unmatched. Germline-derived CDR1 and CDR2 are MDHEN and SYDVKM. CDR3 coding DNA: TGTGCCAGCAGTTTATTGGGACTAGCGGGCCCGCCGGGCATTACGCAGTATTTT. It translates to CASSLLGLAGPPGITQYF.

The table lists this clonotype with many counts. The chain links TRBV30 to TRBJ1-2; TRBD1 might be the D (5 bases). CDR1 is GTSNPN, CDR2 SVGIG, per germline (reference sequence). This CDR3 has 14 residues. The germline V and J ends were trimmed by 1 base and 3 bases, with 12 bases remaining between them. CDR3 amino acids: CAWSGGTAYYGYTF. DNA of the CDR3: TGTGCCTGGAGTGGAGGGACGGCCTACTATGGCTACACCTTC.

This clonotype was counted at least ten times. CDR3 in DNA: TGTGCCAGCAGCTTAGCAGCGGGGTCCTACAATGAGCAGTTCTTC. Residues: CASSLAAGSYNEQFF. This chain joins TRBV7-2 and TRBJ2-1, with TRBD2 identical over 7 bases. J was trimmed by 1 base and V by 0 bases; bases with no gene match: 0. This CDR3 has 15 amino acids. Looked up from germline, CDR1 is SGHTA and CDR2 is FQGNSA.

This clonotype was recorded a few times. V and J are TRBV7-9 and TRBJ2-4; TRBD2 aligns across 11 bases. The ends lost 2 bases at V and 0 bases at J; junction bases unmatched: 6. The germline V gene encodes CDR1 SEHNR and CDR2 FQNEAQ (reference sequence). The CDR3 is made up of 18 amino acids. CDR3 sequence: CASSLSSGRGRAKNIQYF. The CDR3 region has the DNA TGTGCCAGCAGCTTAAGTAGCGGGAGGGGGAGAGCCAAAAACATTCAGTACTTC.

This clonotype was found many times. The chain is built from TRBV6-1 and TRBJ2-7, with unresolved D. CDR3 length equals 15 residues. V was trimmed by 6 bases and J by 6 bases, leaving 21 bases between them. Germline V CDR1 and CDR2: MNHNS, SASEGT. CDR3 nucleotides: TGTGCCAGCAGGGACGGGTCTCTAATCACCGGCGAGCAGTACTTC. This gives the protein CASRDGSLITGEQYF.

This clonotype was detected ten times or more. The rearrangement uses TRBV3-1 and TRBJ1-5, with D tentatively TRBD1 (6 bases). Trimming stripped 3 bases from V and 6 bases from J, with 9 bases between. Germline V CDR1 and CDR2: LGHDT, YNNKEL (reference sequence). The CDR3 length is 13 residues. CDR3 DNA: TGTGCCAGCAGCCAGGACAGAAGTCAGCCCCAGCATTTT. Residues: CASSQDRSQPQHF.

The V gene is TRBV27, the J gene TRBJ2-1; tentatively, D is TRBD1 (6 bases). The germline V and J ends were trimmed by 6 bases and 2 bases, with 14 bases remaining between them. This CDR3 has 15 residues. From germline, CDR1 is MNHEY and CDR2 SMNVEV (reference sequence). The CDR3 DNA follows: TGTGCCAGCAGCCCCTGGGCAGGGGCCTACAATGAGCAGTTCTTC. The encoded protein is CASSPWAGAYNEQFF.

The rearrangement uses TRBV29-1 and TRBJ2-6; D is possibly TRBD2 (7 bases). The CDR3 is 17 residues long. V shed 0 bases and J shed 0 bases, with 12 bases lying between them. Germline V lookup: CDR1 SQVTM, CDR2 ANQGSEA. CDR3 sequence reads: CSVEDRGGSSGANVLTF. The CDR3 nucleotides are TGCAGCGTTGAAGATAGGGGGGGAAGCTCTGGGGCCAACGTCCTGACTTTC.

This clonotype has only a few counts. A much larger clone lies one base from this, so it may be a read error. Here the CDR3 reads CATSDFTRTGYNEQFF. Here the CDR3 DNA reads TGTGCCACCAGTGACTTTACCAGGACAGGATACAATGAGCAGTTCTTC. The chain links TRBV24-1 to TRBJ2-1; 7 positions agree with TRBD1. The CDR3 sequence is 16 residues long. Germline CDR1 is KGHDR and CDR2 is SFDVKD. V trimming: 4 bases; J trimming: 4 bases; junction bases outside the gene matches: 9.

This clonotype was seen many times. The chain links TRBV3-1 to TRBJ2-5; 7 nucleotides agree with TRBD1. Trimming at V came to 3 bases and at J to 2 bases, leaving 0 bases not matched to a gene. Germline CDR1 LGHDT, CDR2 YNNKEL (reference sequence). The CDR3 is 13 amino acids. CDR3 nucleotides: TGTGCCAGCAGCCACAGGGGGCAAGAGACCCAGTACTTC. Translation gives CASSHRGQETQYF.

This clonotype was seen ten or more times. This sequence joins TRBV10-2 and TRBJ2-3; perhaps TRBD2 as D (6 bases). This CDR3 contains 16 residues. CDR1 is WSHSY and CDR2 is SAAADI in the germline V gene. V was shortened by 8 bases and J by 0 bases, with 18 bases between the two germline ends. The CDR3 bases are TGCGCCAGCGTTACCCGGGACTCGGCTAGCACAGATACGCAGTATTTT. This codes for CASVTRDSASTDTQYF.

This clonotype was seen once. At one end, the junction sequence differs from germline, possibly due to a read error. The rearrangement joins TRBV7-2 to TRBJ1-1; D uncertain. CDR3 length equals 15 residues. Germline CDR1 is SGHTA and CDR2 is FQGNSA. The CDR3 bases are TGTGCCAGCAGCTTATATCCGGGAATGAACGCTGAAGCTTTCTTT. Its protein is CASSLYPGMNAEAFF.

The V gene is TRBV2, the J gene TRBJ2-7, with 7 bases lining up with TRBD1. The trim removed 3 bases at V and 2 bases at J, leaving 1 base unmatched. CDR3 size: 13 residues. Germline V lookup: CDR1 SNHLY, CDR2 FYNNEI. The CDR3 reads CASSDDRAYEQYF. The CDR3 bases are TGTGCCAGCAGTGATGACAGGGCCTACGAGCAGTACTTC.